What follows describes a single T cell receptor (beta chain). The antigen remains undetermined. CDR3 length: 15 residues. Germline loops: CDR1 SGHRS, CDR2 YFSETQ. Losses at the gene ends were 3 bases for V and 6 bases for J; bases not matched to a gene: 8. This sample was taken from a study of molecular identifiers for immune sequencing clone quantification. MiXCR was run by TCRdb on the PCR reads, yielding one entry per CDR3 protein. The table lists under 800,000 distinct CDR3 sequences, 25% of them singletons. Study results and limitations: Clonotypes surpassing 20 RNA copies contained over 98% of effector molecules, versus under 1% in naive cells.

The clonotype comes from a human donor in good health. Some libraries in this study had Jurkat cell RNA spiked in. The rearrangement links TRBV5-1 to TRBJ2-1; TRBD1 matches at 8 bases. Sequencing was performed on naive CD8+ T cells from blood, with Jurkat cell RNA spiked in. As for subset: FACS-sorted CD8+CD4-CCR7+CD45RA+ naive T cells. CDR3 in amino acids: CASSWTVTGVNEQFF. CDR3 sequence (DNA): TGCGCCAGCAGCTGGACCGTGACAGGGGTCAATGAGCAGTTCTTC. Full variable domain (outside the CDR3, taken from reference TRBV5-1 and TRBJ2-1): KAGVTQTPRYLIKTRGQQVTLSCSPISGHRSVSWYQQTPGQGLQFLFEYFSETQRNKGNFPGRFSGRQFSNSRSEMNVSTLELGDSALYLCASSWTVTGVNEQFFGPGTRLTVL.